The 8 T cell receptor beta chains listed next were all sequenced from one sample in a study of CD8 T cells in ankylosing spondylitis. TCRdb used MiXCR to reprocess the 5' RACE reads, holding one entry per CDR3 protein. The sample carries around 130,000 distinct CDR3 sequences, more than 6.5% recorded once. The sample consisted of blood, either unsorted or a sorted T cell fraction (not recorded which). These receptors originate from a male donor with ankylosing spondylitis or in good health (not recorded which).

This clonotype was counted many times. The chain combines TRBV7-9 with TRBJ2-2; D possibly matches TRBD1 or TRBD2 (5 bases each). The CDR3 contains 15 residues. Trimming shortened V by 0 bases and J by 4 bases, and 9 bases separated the two germline ends. Looked up from germline, CDR1 is SEHNR and CDR2 is FQNEAQ (reference sequence). In DNA form, the CDR3 reads TGTGCCAGCAGCTTAGCGGGGGTCGCCACCGGGGAGCTGTTTTTT. Its protein product is CASSLAGVATGELFF.

This clonotype appeared many times. The V and J genes are TRBV5-1 and TRBJ2-7; the D is unclear. From germline, CDR1 is SGHRS and CDR2 YFSETQ. V was clipped by 5 bases and J by 9 bases, with 15 bases between them. This CDR3 spans 12 amino acids. CDR3 nucleotides: TGCGCCAGCAGTGAGAACTACTTAATGCAGTACTTC. This translates into CASSENYLMQYF.

V gene TRBV7-2 combines with J gene TRBJ2-3, with D possibly called TRBD1 or TRBD2 (5 bases each). The CDR3 is made up of 15 amino acids. Germline loops: CDR1 SGHTA, CDR2 FQGNSA. Trimming removed 0 bases from V and 5 bases from J, with 12 bases in between. The chain's CDR3 is CASSLAGVAIDTQYF. DNA for the CDR3: TGTGCCAGCAGCTTAGCAGGGGTAGCGATAGATACGCAGTATTTT.

Turning to this clonotype: A much larger clone sits a single nucleotide away, making a read error possible. The chain uses TRBV11-3 and TRBJ2-1; perhaps D is TRBD1 or TRBD2 (5 bases each). CDR3 length: 15 amino acids. Looked up from germline, CDR1 is SGHNT and CDR2 is YENEEA. The CDR3 region is CASSLASRAYNEQLF. For the CDR3, the DNA is TGTGCCAGCAGCTTAGCTAGCAGGGCCTACAATGAGCAGCTCTTC. The complete variable domain, with remaining parts taken from reference TRBV11-3 and TRBJ2-1, reads EAGVVQSPRYKIIEKKQPVAFWCNPISGHNTLYWYLQNLGQGPELLIRYENEEAVDDSQLPKDRFSAERLKGVDSTLKIQPAELGDSAVYLCASSLASRAYNEQLFGPGTRLTVL.

In the case of this clonotype: This may come from a read error, since a much larger clone is one base off. This chain uses TRBV20-1 with TRBJ2-3; 13 bases are a match to TRBD2. There are 16 residues in the CDR3. Germline values: CDR1 DFQATT, CDR2 SNEGSKA (reference sequence). The CDR3 region is CSALPTTSGRPDTKYF. CDR3 bases: TGCAGTGCCCTCCCCACGACTAGCGGGAGGCCAGATACGAAGTATTTT.

This clonotype was recorded at least ten times. The chain has TRBV19 and TRBJ2-4; 9 bases align to TRBD2. The V gene end was trimmed by 2 bases and the J gene end by 4 bases; junction bases not matched to a gene: 6. CDR1 and CDR2 from the germline V gene are LNHDA and SQIVND (reference sequence). The CDR3 consists of 16 residues. CDR3 coding DNA: TGTGCCAGTAGTATACGACTAGCGGATACAAAAAACATTCAGTACTTC. This gives the protein CASSIRLADTKNIQYF.

The CDR3: CASSESGANTEAFF. As DNA, the CDR3 is TGTGCCAGCAGTGAAAGTGGGGCGAACACTGAAGCTTTCTTT. The V call is TRBV6-1, the J call TRBJ1-1; the D gene is possibly TRBD1 (5 bases). The CDR3 totals 14 residues. Germline CDR1 reads MNHNS; CDR2 reads SASEGT. V lost 2 bases and J lost 1, with 8 bases in between.

This clonotype was detected many times. The gene calls are TRBV7-2 and TRBJ2-7; the D is unclear. This CDR3 comprises 13 residues. CDR1 SGHTA and CDR2 FQGNSA come from the germline V gene. V was clipped by 1 base and J by 3 bases, with 7 bases between them. The CDR3: CASSLGPDYEQYF. The CDR3 bases are TGTGCCAGCAGCTTAGGACCCGACTACGAGCAGTACTTC.